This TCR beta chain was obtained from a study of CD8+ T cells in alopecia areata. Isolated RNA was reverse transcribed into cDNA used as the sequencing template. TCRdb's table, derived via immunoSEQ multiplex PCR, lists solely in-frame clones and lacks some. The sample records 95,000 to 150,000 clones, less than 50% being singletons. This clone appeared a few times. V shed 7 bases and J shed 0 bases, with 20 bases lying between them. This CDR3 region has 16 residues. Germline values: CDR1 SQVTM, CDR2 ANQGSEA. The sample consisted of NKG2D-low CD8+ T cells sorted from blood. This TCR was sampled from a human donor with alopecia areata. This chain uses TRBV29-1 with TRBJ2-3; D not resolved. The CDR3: CSAEVLEQYSTDTQYF. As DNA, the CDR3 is TGCAGCGCCGAGGTATTAGAACAATATAGCACAGATACGCAGTATTTT.